This T cell receptor beta chain was sequenced during a study of blood T cell repertoires in COVID-19. Study-level information: Italy, Spain and the United States were the sources of the convalescent and acute COVID-19 samples.

Generated by immunoSEQ multiplex PCR, the TCRdb table keeps only in-frame clones and is missing some. Of some 30,000 clones listed, about 90% are singletons. Germline V lookup: CDR1 SGHTA, CDR2 FQGNSA. This CDR3 spans 13 amino acids. V was pared by 5 bases and J by 8 bases, with 15 bases between. Sequenced: peripheral blood. The gene calls are TRBV7-2 and TRBJ1-2; D possibly corresponds to TRBD1 (6 bases). The receptor was isolated from a man in his 70s with active or convalescent COVID-19. CDR3 DNA: TGTGCCAGCAGCATGGGACAAGACCTGGGCTACACCTTC. Translating gives CASSMGQDLGYTF.